The rows below give T cell receptor beta chains drawn from one sample of a study of blood T cell repertoires in COVID-19. Libraries were prepared by immunoSEQ multiplex PCR; TCRdb keeps only in-frame clonotypes and omits some of them. The table shows under 45,000 clones, with roughly 73% occurring only once. The sequenced material came from peripheral blood. Receptor source: a man between 60 and 70 years old with acute or convalescent COVID-19. CDR3s include the opening cysteine and the closing phenylalanine or tryptophan. A D gene is named only where the DNA matches it firmly. Only part of the rows carry a size: once, few, many, or a class if the clone is expanded.

CDR3nt,CDR3aa,j_gene,d_gene,abundance,v_gene
TGTGCCACCAAGACCAGCGGCTTAGGGAAAGGGGGGGAGCTGTTTTTT,CATKTSGLGKGGELFF,TRBJ2-2,.,.,TRBV19
TGTGCCAGTAGTATGACTGCTTCAACTAATGAAAAACTGTTTTTT,CASSMTASTNEKLFF,TRBJ1-4,.,.,TRBV19
TGCGCCAGCAGCTTGGGTTTAAGGGGGAACGGTTCAGATACGCAGTATTTT,CASSLGLRGNGSDTQYF,TRBJ2-3,.,.,TRBV5-1
TGCGCCAGCAGCCAGACAACTGGGGCCAACGTCCTGACTTTC,CASSQTTGANVLTF,TRBJ2-6,.,.,TRBV4-3
TGTGCCACCCGGGACACTATGAACACTGAAGCTTTCTTT,CATRDTMNTEAFF,TRBJ1-1,.,.,TRBV12-3/TRBV12-4
TGTGCCACCAGCAGAGGACAGGGAGATACGCAGTATTTT,CATSRGQGDTQYF,TRBJ2-3,TRBD1,.,TRBV15
TGTGCCAGCAGTCAGGGACTAGCGGGAGAAGGGACCGGGGAGCTGTTTTTT,CASSQGLAGEGTGELFF,TRBJ2-2,TRBD2,.,TRBV6-6
TGTGCCAGCAGCTTCGGGACTAGCGGGACCTACAATGAGCAGTTCTTC,CASSFGTSGTYNEQFF,TRBJ2-1,TRBD2,.,TRBV7-9
TGTGCCAGCAGGCTCGGGGTAAGCTCCTACAATGAGCAGTTCTTC,CASRLGVSSYNEQFF,TRBJ2-1,.,.,TRBV6-6
TGTGCCAGCAGCCAAATCAGGGGAGATACGCAGTATTTT,CASSQIRGDTQYF,TRBJ2-3,.,.,TRBV4-2
TGTGCCAGCAGCCAAGAACCGCGGGGGAATCAGCCCCAGCATTTT,CASSQEPRGNQPQHF,TRBJ1-5,.,.,TRBV4-2
TGTGCCAGCAGCTCTCCCTCGGGTGGGAGAGGGTACACCGGGGAGCTGTTTTTT,CASSSPSGGRGYTGELFF,TRBJ2-2,.,.,TRBV11-2
TGTGCCAGCAGCTTAGCGGGAGGCTACGAGCAGTACTTC,CASSLAGGYEQYF,TRBJ2-7,.,many,TRBV7-6
TGTGCCATCAGTGAAAGGGGTAACATCTACGAGCAGTACTTC,CAISERGNIYEQYF,TRBJ2-7,.,.,TRBV10-3
TGTGCCAGCAGCGTCGACAGGGGGGGCGAGCAGTACTTC,CASSVDRGGEQYF,TRBJ2-7,TRBD1,.,TRBV7-8
TGCGCCAGCAGCACCGGACAGGGGGCCTACAATGAGCAGTTCTTC,CASSTGQGAYNEQFF,TRBJ2-1,TRBD1,.,TRBV5-1
TGTGCCAGCAGCTTCCAAGCTACGGGACTAGGGAACATTCAGTACTTC,CASSFQATGLGNIQYF,TRBJ2-4,TRBD2,.,TRBV5-6
TGTGCCAGCAGTGAAGGGGGCGGGACAGGGGATCAGCCCCAGCATTTT,CASSEGGGTGDQPQHF,TRBJ1-5,TRBD1,.,TRBV2
TGCGCCAGCGGGAACACAGGGTGGTACGAGCAGTACTTC,CASGNTGWYEQYF,TRBJ2-7,.,many,TRBV5-1
TGTGCCAGCAAGAAGGGACAGGGAGCCTACGAGCAGTACTTC,CASKKGQGAYEQYF,TRBJ2-7,TRBD1,.,TRBV6-5
TGTGCCAGCAGTGTTCAGGGCCGCCAAACAGATACGCAGTATTTT,CASSVQGRQTDTQYF,TRBJ2-3,.,.,TRBV2
TGTGCCAGCAGTACTGGACTAGCGGGACCTCGGAATGAGCAGTTCTTC,CASSTGLAGPRNEQFF,TRBJ2-1,TRBD2,.,TRBV6-2/TRBV6-3
TGTGCCAGCAGTGATCGACAGGGGACCACTGAAGCTTTCTTT,CASSDRQGTTEAFF,TRBJ1-1,TRBD1,.,TRBV6-1
TGCGCCAGCAGCTCGAGGACTGGGAGCTCCTACGAGCAGTACTTC,CASSSRTGSSYEQYF,TRBJ2-7,.,.,TRBV5-1
TGTGCCAGCAGTTTGATCAGAAACGCCAAAAACATTCAGTACTTC,CASSLIRNAKNIQYF,TRBJ2-4,.,.,TRBV27
TGTGCCAGCAGTGGACTCGGTAGGGGCTACACCTTC,CASSGLGRGYTF,TRBJ1-2,.,.,TRBV6-6
TGTGCCAGCAGTTACAGGGGGGCTGTCGGCTATGGCTACACCTTC,CASSYRGAVGYGYTF,TRBJ1-2,TRBD1,.,TRBV27
TGTGCCAGCAGCTTATGGGAGGGGCGCAACGAGCAGTACTTC,CASSLWEGRNEQYF,TRBJ2-7,TRBD2,once,TRBV11-3
TGTGCCAGCTCACCGTACGGTAGCAATCAGCCCCAGCATTTT,CASSPYGSNQPQHF,TRBJ1-5,.,.,TRBV18
TGTGCCACCGCTAAACAGGGGGGCTACAATGAGCAGTTCTTC,CATAKQGGYNEQFF,TRBJ2-1,TRBD1,.,TRBV24-1
TGTGCCAGCAGCCAATTGGGGGGAGGAGAAAAACTGTTTTTT,CASSQLGGGEKLFF,TRBJ1-4,.,.,TRBV3-1/TRBV3-2
TGTGCCAGCAGCCTATATACAGGGGTTTTCGAAAAACTGTTTTTT,CASSLYTGVFEKLFF,TRBJ1-4,TRBD1,.,TRBV3-1/TRBV3-2
TGTGCCAGCAGCTCCACGGGCTACGAGCAGTACTTC,CASSSTGYEQYF,TRBJ2-7,.,.,TRBV5-5
TGTGCCAGCAGTTTTCGGGTAGGGAGCTCCTATAATTCACCCCTCCACTTT,CASSFRVGSSYNSPLHF,TRBJ1-6,.,.,TRBV28
TGTGCCAGTGGGGGACAGGGGAATCAGCCCCAGCATTTT,CASGGQGNQPQHF,TRBJ1-5,TRBD1,.,TRBV19
TGTGCCAGCAGCCATTTCCGACAGGGAGGCACCGGGGAGCTGTTTTTT,CASSHFRQGGTGELFF,TRBJ2-2,.,.,TRBV3-1/TRBV3-2
TGTGCCAGCAGCGAGCCACCGACTAGCGGCAGTTCCTACGAGCAGTACTTC,CASSEPPTSGSSYEQYF,TRBJ2-7,TRBD2,few,TRBV11-2